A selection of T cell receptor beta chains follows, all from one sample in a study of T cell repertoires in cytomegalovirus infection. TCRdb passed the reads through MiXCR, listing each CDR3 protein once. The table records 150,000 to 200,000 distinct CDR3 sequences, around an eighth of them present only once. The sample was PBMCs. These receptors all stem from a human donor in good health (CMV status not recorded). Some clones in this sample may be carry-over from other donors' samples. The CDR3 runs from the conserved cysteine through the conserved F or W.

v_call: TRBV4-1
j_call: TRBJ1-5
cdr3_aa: CASSQEVGSNQPQHF

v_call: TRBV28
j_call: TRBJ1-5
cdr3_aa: CASSGQGLAYSNQPQHF

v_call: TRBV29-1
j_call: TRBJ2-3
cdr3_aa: CSVVPPGGLAGSTDTQYF

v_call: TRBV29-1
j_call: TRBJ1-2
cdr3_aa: CSAGSSSSYGYTF

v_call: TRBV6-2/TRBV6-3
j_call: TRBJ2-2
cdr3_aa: CASLGQNTGELFF

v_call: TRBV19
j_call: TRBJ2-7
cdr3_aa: CASSNGQGFNEQYF

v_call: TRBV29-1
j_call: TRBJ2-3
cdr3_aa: CSSGQGRRDTQYF

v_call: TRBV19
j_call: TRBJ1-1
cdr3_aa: CASSFRTSSNTEAFF

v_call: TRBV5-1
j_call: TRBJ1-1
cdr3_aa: CASSFRPRERNTEAFF

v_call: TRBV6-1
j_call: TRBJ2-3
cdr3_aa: CASMLTGGSPDTQYF

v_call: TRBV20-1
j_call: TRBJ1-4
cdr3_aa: CSARPRPLRPGGEKLFF

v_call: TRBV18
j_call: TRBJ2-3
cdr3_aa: CASSPRIFSDTQYF

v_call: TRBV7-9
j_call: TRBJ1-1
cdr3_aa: CASSFPDRDIHTEAFF

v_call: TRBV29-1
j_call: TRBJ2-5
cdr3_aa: CSAGHSFQETQYF

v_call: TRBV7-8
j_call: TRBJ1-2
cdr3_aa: CASSSGAGGNYGYTF

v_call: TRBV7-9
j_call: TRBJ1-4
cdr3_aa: CASSLTDRRSEKLFF

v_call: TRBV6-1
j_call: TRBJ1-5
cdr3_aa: CASSSAGFRGNQPQHF

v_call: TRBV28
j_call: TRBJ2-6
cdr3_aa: CASSNYWSGANVLTF

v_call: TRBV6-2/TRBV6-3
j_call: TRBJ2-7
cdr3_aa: CASSTYHEQYF

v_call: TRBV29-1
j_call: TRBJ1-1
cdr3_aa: CSVANTEAFF

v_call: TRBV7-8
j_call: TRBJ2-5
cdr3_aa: CASSFGLAGHEGETQYF

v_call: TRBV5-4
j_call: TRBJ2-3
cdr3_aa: CASSLWGYLTDTQYF

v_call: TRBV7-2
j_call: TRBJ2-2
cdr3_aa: CASSSLGQYTGELFF

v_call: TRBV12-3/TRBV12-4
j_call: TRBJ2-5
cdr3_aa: CASSWLEQGQETQYF

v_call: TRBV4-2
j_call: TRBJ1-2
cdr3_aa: CASSQGVDSRYTF

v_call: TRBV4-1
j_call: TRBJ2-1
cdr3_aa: CASSQEGGIEQFF

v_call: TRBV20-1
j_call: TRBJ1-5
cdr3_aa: CSARTESNQPQHF

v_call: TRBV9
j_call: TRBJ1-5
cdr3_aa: CASSVSGRTNQPQHF

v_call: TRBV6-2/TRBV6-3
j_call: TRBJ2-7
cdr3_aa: CASSYSPPLEQYF

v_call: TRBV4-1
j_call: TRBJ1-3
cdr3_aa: CASSQARGFGNTIYF

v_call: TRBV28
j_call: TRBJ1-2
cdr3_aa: CASSWAYGYTF

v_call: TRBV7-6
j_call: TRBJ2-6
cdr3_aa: CASSLAPGGAGANVLTF

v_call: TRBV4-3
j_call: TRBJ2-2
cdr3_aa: CASSQGSPGELFF

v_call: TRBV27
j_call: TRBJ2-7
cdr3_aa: CASSPTTGGNEQYF

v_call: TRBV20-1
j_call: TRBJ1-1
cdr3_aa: CSARLMGNTEAFF